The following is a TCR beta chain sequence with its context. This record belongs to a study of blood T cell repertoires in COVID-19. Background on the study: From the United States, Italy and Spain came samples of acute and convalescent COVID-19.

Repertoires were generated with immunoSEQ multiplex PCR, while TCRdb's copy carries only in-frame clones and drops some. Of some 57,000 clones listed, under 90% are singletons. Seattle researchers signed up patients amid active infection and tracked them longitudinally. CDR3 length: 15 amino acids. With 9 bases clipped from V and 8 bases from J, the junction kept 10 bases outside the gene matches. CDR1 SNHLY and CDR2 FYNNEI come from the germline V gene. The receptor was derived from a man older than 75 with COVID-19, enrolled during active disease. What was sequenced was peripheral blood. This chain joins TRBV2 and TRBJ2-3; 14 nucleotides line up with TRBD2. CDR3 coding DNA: TGTGCCAGTGGATCCGGGACTAGCGGGAGAGGTACGCAGTATTTT. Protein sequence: CASGSGTSGRGTQYF.